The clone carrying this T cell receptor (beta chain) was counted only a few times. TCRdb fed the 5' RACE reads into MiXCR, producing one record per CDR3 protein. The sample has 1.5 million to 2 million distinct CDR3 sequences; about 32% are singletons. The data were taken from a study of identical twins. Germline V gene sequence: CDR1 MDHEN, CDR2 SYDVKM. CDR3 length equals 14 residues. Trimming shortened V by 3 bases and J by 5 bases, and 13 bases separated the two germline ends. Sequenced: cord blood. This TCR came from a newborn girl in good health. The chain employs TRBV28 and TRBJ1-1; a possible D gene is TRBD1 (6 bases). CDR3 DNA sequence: TGTGCCAGCAGTTTGGACCAGGGGTTGACTGAAGCTTTCTTT. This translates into CASSLDQGLTEAFF.